These T cell receptor beta chains were read from a single sample in a study of blood T cell repertoires in COVID-19. TCRdb's table, derived via immunoSEQ multiplex PCR, lists solely in-frame clones and lacks some. The sample records about 140,000 clones, roughly 90% being singletons. Sequences were obtained from PBMCs or T cells enriched from blood (not recorded which). These receptors were collected from a man aged 50-60 years who had recovered from COVID-19. Both conserved end residues are part of each CDR3. The D gene is left open where the match is weak. Size tells how often a clone was seen (once, few, many) or the class of an expanded clone, and some rows leave it out.

len: 15; v_gene: TRBV6-1; j_gene: TRBJ2-7; d_gene: -; abundance: -; CDR3nt: TGTGCCAGCAGTGAAGCTGGACACAAAACCTACGAGCAGTACTTC; CDR3aa: CASSEAGHKTYEQYF
len: 14; v_gene: TRBV18; j_gene: TRBJ2-1; d_gene: -; abundance: -; CDR3nt: TGTGCCAGCTCACCCCTTCTGAGCGACAATGAGCAGTTCTTC; CDR3aa: CASSPLLSDNEQFF
len: 15; v_gene: TRBV28; j_gene: TRBJ2-3; d_gene: TRBD2; abundance: once; CDR3nt: TGTGCCACCGGGACTAGCGGGAGAATCACAGATACGCAGTATTTT; CDR3aa: CATGTSGRITDTQYF
len: 13; v_gene: TRBV19; j_gene: TRBJ1-2; d_gene: -; abundance: -; CDR3nt: TGTGCCAGTTCCCCAGGAGGGACCTATGGCTACACCTTC; CDR3aa: CASSPGGTYGYTF
len: 13; v_gene: TRBV2; j_gene: TRBJ2-4; d_gene: -; abundance: -; CDR3nt: TGTGCCAGCAGTGTGATAGAAAAAAACATTCAGTACTTC; CDR3aa: CASSVIEKNIQYF
len: 12; v_gene: TRBV24-1; j_gene: TRBJ2-7; d_gene: -; abundance: -; CDR3nt: TGTGCCACCCAGGGGGGCTCCTACGAGCAGTACTTC; CDR3aa: CATQGGSYEQYF
len: 14; v_gene: TRBV5-1; j_gene: TRBJ1-6; d_gene: -; abundance: -; CDR3nt: TGCGCCAGCGCCTTTGAGCAGCGGAATTCACCCCTCCACTTT; CDR3aa: CASAFEQRNSPLHF
len: 15; v_gene: TRBV18; j_gene: TRBJ2-2; d_gene: TRBD1; abundance: -; CDR3nt: TGTGCCAGCTCACCCACAGGGGACACCACCGGGGAGCTGTTTTTT; CDR3aa: CASSPTGDTTGELFF
len: 14; v_gene: TRBV5-1; j_gene: TRBJ1-1; d_gene: -; abundance: -; CDR3nt: TGCGCCAGCAGCTTGAGTACGGGGAACACTGAAGCTTTCTTT; CDR3aa: CASSLSTGNTEAFF
len: 16; v_gene: TRBV28; j_gene: TRBJ1-2; d_gene: -; abundance: -; CDR3nt: TGTGCCAGCAGTTTCGGGCAGGGGCCAAGGGGCTATGGCTACACCTTC; CDR3aa: CASSFGQGPRGYGYTF
len: 15; v_gene: TRBV4-2; j_gene: TRBJ2-1; d_gene: -; abundance: -; CDR3nt: TGTGCCAGCAGCCAAGGAGGGGGGGCCGGTGGTGAGCAGTTCTTC; CDR3aa: CASSQGGGAGGEQFF
len: 17; v_gene: TRBV7-2; j_gene: TRBJ1-5; d_gene: -; abundance: -; CDR3nt: TGTGCCAGCAGCACCTATACAGGGATTAACAGCAATCAGCCCCAGCATTTT; CDR3aa: CASSTYTGINSNQPQHF
len: 16; v_gene: TRBV15; j_gene: TRBJ1-5; d_gene: TRBD1; abundance: -; CDR3nt: TGTGCCACCAGCAGGGAGGACAGGGATCGCAATCAGCCCCAGCATTTT; CDR3aa: CATSREDRDRNQPQHF
len: 15; v_gene: TRBV7-8; j_gene: TRBJ1-1; d_gene: -; abundance: -; CDR3nt: TGTGCCAGCAGCCCTTACGTACAGAGCAACACTGAAGCTTTCTTT; CDR3aa: CASSPYVQSNTEAFF
len: 18; v_gene: TRBV6-6; j_gene: TRBJ1-2; d_gene: -; abundance: -; CDR3nt: TGTGCCAGCAGTCAGGGCATTGGACGGGAGACAGAGTTTTATGGCTACACCTTC; CDR3aa: CASSQGIGRETEFYGYTF
len: 12; v_gene: TRBV3-1/TRBV3-2; j_gene: TRBJ2-1; d_gene: -; abundance: -; CDR3nt: TGTGCCAGCAGTCTACTAGACTACGAGCAGTTCTTC; CDR3aa: CASSLLDYEQFF
len: 13; v_gene: TRBV7-9; j_gene: TRBJ1-2; d_gene: -; abundance: -; CDR3nt: TGTGCCAGCAGCCCGGGGACAAAGTATGGCTACACCTTC; CDR3aa: CASSPGTKYGYTF
len: 15; v_gene: TRBV19; j_gene: TRBJ1-5; d_gene: -; abundance: -; CDR3nt: TGTGCCAGTAGTATAGTCAGGGCAAGCAATCAGCCCCAGCATTTT; CDR3aa: CASSIVRASNQPQHF
len: 14; v_gene: TRBV7-2; j_gene: TRBJ1-4; d_gene: -; abundance: -; CDR3nt: TGTGCCAGCAGTCTACAGCCAACTAATGAAAAACTGTTTTTT; CDR3aa: CASSLQPTNEKLFF
len: 15; v_gene: TRBV5-5; j_gene: TRBJ1-1; d_gene: TRBD1; abundance: -; CDR3nt: TGTGCCAGCAGCTATAGGGACAGGGCATACACTGAAGCTTTCTTT; CDR3aa: CASSYRDRAYTEAFF
len: 15; v_gene: TRBV5-1; j_gene: TRBJ2-3; d_gene: -; abundance: -; CDR3nt: TGCGCCAGCAGCTTGGTTGTGGGGCACACAGATACGCAGTATTTT; CDR3aa: CASSLVVGHTDTQYF
len: 15; v_gene: TRBV9; j_gene: TRBJ1-1; d_gene: -; abundance: -; CDR3nt: TGTGCCAGCAGCGTAGTGGGTCAGGGTGACACTGAAGCTTTCTTT; CDR3aa: CASSVVGQGDTEAFF
len: 13; v_gene: TRBV3-1/TRBV3-2; j_gene: TRBJ1-6; d_gene: TRBD1; abundance: -; CDR3nt: TGTGCCAGCAGTGACAGGGGAAATTCACCCCTCCACTTT; CDR3aa: CASSDRGNSPLHF
len: 15; v_gene: TRBV25-1; j_gene: TRBJ2-2; d_gene: -; abundance: -; CDR3nt: TGTGCCAGCAGAGGCATGGGCAGGAACACCGGGGAGCTGTTTTTT; CDR3aa: CASRGMGRNTGELFF
len: 15; v_gene: TRBV7-9; j_gene: TRBJ2-2; d_gene: -; abundance: -; CDR3nt: TGTGCCAGCAGCTTAATAGGGGCTGGCAGCGGGGAGCTGTTTTTT; CDR3aa: CASSLIGAGSGELFF
len: 13; v_gene: TRBV12-3/TRBV12-4; j_gene: TRBJ1-2; d_gene: -; abundance: -; CDR3nt: TGTGCCAGCAGTCCGGGACATGGAGATGGCTACACCTTC; CDR3aa: CASSPGHGDGYTF
len: 20; v_gene: TRBV28; j_gene: TRBJ2-4; d_gene: TRBD2; abundance: once; CDR3nt: TGTGCCAGCAGTTTCGGGTTACTAGCGGACTTTTGGGTTGCCAAAAACATTCAGTACTTC; CDR3aa: CASSFGLLADFWVAKNIQYF
len: 12; v_gene: TRBV10-3; j_gene: TRBJ1-1; d_gene: -; abundance: -; CDR3nt: TGTGCCATCAGTGAGTCTACAGTTGAAGCTTTCTTT; CDR3aa: CAISESTVEAFF
len: 14; v_gene: TRBV6-5; j_gene: TRBJ2-3; d_gene: -; abundance: -; CDR3nt: TGTGCCAGCAGTTACAAACAGGGAACAGATACGCAGTATTTT; CDR3aa: CASSYKQGTDTQYF
len: 13; v_gene: TRBV28; j_gene: TRBJ1-6; d_gene: -; abundance: -; CDR3nt: TGTGCCAGCAGTCTCCTGGACACTTCACCCCTCCACTTT; CDR3aa: CASSLLDTSPLHF
len: 14; v_gene: TRBV7-9; j_gene: TRBJ1-2; d_gene: -; abundance: -; CDR3nt: TGTGCCAGCAGCTTCGGGGGATCTAACTATGGCTACACCTTC; CDR3aa: CASSFGGSNYGYTF
len: 15; v_gene: TRBV7-2; j_gene: TRBJ2-2; d_gene: TRBD2; abundance: -; CDR3nt: TGTGCCAGCAGCTCGGGACTATTGAGAACCGGGGAGCTGTTTTTT; CDR3aa: CASSSGLLRTGELFF
len: 13; v_gene: TRBV5-1; j_gene: TRBJ1-5; d_gene: -; abundance: -; CDR3nt: TGCGCCAGCAGCTTTGGGCCTAATGAGCCCCAGCATTTT; CDR3aa: CASSFGPNEPQHF
len: 14; v_gene: TRBV9; j_gene: TRBJ1-4; d_gene: -; abundance: -; CDR3nt: TGTGCCAGCAGCGTCAGGGCAGATAATGAAAAACTGTTTTTT; CDR3aa: CASSVRADNEKLFF
len: 14; v_gene: TRBV7-9; j_gene: TRBJ1-4; d_gene: -; abundance: once; CDR3nt: TGTGCCAGCAGCTTAAGGGAGAGGGATGAAAAACTGTTTTTT; CDR3aa: CASSLRERDEKLFF
len: 12; v_gene: TRBV28; j_gene: TRBJ2-5; d_gene: TRBD1; abundance: once; CDR3nt: TGTGCCAGCAGGAACAGGGGAGAGACCCAGTACTTC; CDR3aa: CASRNRGETQYF
len: 13; v_gene: TRBV3-1/TRBV3-2; j_gene: TRBJ2-3; d_gene: -; abundance: -; CDR3nt: TGTGCCAGCAGCCTCCAGGGCACAGATACGCAGTATTTT; CDR3aa: CASSLQGTDTQYF
len: 15; v_gene: TRBV1; j_gene: TRBJ2-1; d_gene: -; abundance: -; CDR3nt: TGCACCAGCAGCCCCAACGACAGGGGCGTGAATGAGCAGTTCTTC; CDR3aa: CTSSPNDRGVNEQFF
len: 15; v_gene: TRBV5-4; j_gene: TRBJ2-1; d_gene: TRBD1; abundance: -; CDR3nt: TGTGCCAGCAGCTCCGCAGGGGGCTCCTACAATGAGCAGTTCTTC; CDR3aa: CASSSAGGSYNEQFF
len: 16; v_gene: TRBV7-9; j_gene: TRBJ1-2; d_gene: -; abundance: few; CDR3nt: TGTGCCAGCAGCTCGTCGTCTACCGCGATCCACTATGGCTACACCTTC; CDR3aa: CASSSSSTAIHYGYTF